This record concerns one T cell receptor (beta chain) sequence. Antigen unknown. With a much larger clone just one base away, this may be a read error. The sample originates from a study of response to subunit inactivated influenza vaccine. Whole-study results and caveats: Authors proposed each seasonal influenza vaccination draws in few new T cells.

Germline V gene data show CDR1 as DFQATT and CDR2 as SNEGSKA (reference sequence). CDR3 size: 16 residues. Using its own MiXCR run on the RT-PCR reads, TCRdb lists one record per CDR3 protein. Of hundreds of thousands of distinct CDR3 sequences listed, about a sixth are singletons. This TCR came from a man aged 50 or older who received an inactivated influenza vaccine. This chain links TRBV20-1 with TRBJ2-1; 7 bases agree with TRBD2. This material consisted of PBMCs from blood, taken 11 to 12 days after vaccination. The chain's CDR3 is CRAISTRGTIRNEQFF. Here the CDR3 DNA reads TGCCGTGCTATCTCAACCCGGGGGACTATTCGAAATGAGCAGTTCTTC.